The entry below gives a single T cell receptor (beta chain) sequence along with its context. The data were obtained in a study of identical twins. TCRdb re-called the 5' RACE reads through MiXCR, storing one row per CDR3 protein. The table shows just under 550,000 distinct CDR3 sequences, with about 15% occurring only once. The CDR3 runs 16 residues. The V gene lost 1 base and the J gene lost 4 bases, with 13 bases spanning the gap. CDR1 is SGHTA and CDR2 is FQGNSA in the germline V gene. These records were also assigned to another study, of yellow fever vaccine responses in identical twins.

The sequence was obtained from a woman between 18 and 29 years old in good health. The sequenced sample was CD4+ T cells sorted from blood. This chain connects TRBV7-2 to TRBJ2-2; D may be TRBD2 (6 bases). The CDR3 sequence: CASSLVLQGGTGELFF. The CDR3 DNA sequence: TGTGCCAGCAGCTTAGTTCTCCAGGGAGGCACCGGGGAGCTGTTTTTT.